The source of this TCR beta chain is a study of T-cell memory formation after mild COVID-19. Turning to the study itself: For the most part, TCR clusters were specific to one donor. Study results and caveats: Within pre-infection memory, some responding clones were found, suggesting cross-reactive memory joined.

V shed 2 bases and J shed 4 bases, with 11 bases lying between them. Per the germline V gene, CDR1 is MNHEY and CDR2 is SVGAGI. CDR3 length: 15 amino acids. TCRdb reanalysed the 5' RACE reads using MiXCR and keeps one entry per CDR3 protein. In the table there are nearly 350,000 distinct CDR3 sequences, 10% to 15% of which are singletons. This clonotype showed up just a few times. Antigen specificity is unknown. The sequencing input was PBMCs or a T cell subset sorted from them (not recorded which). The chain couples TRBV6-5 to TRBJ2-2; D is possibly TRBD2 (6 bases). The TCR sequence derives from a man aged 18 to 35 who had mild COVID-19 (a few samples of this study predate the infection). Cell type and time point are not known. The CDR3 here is CASSYEEGPTGELFF. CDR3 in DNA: TGTGCCAGCAGTTACGAGGAGGGCCCCACCGGGGAGCTGTTTTTT.